This T cell receptor (beta chain) was captured by sequencing in a study of PD-1 blockade in classical Hodgkin lymphoma (TCRdb year 2020). Context from the whole study: Nivolumab dosing was 3 mg/kg intravenously every 2 weeks, continuing until either disease progression or unacceptable toxicity. The study used TCR beta sequencing and CyTOF to define a peripheral blood immune signature of response to PD-1 blockade in classical Hodgkin lymphoma.

In the case of this clone: It lacks a known antigen. One base away there is no much larger clone; base qualities are not given.

The research as a whole found: Lower diversity was seen in patients whose nivolumab began less than 1 year after ASCT, and these patients were left out of later analyses so that immune reconstitution would not confound the results. Trial patients with a complete response had baseline diversity similar to that of newly diagnosed patients, while partial responders and progressors had significantly lower diversity. A significant rise by C4D1 was seen in CD4+ but not CD8+ TCR diversity (p=0.0027 vs p=0.16), with the rise being most apparent in complete responders (p=0.02). The study was restricted to a single clinical trial cohort, and the causes of repertoire differences, possibly disease activity or prior therapy, were left undefined. Baseline TCR diversity was reported to be lower in newly diagnosed patients than in healthy donors, and even lower in relapsed/refractory patients.

Measured from the cysteine to the phenylalanine, the CDR3 is 16 residues long. The sequence is cut down to CDR3 DNA, 48 bases in frame from base 1. Sequences MNHEY (CDR1) and SMNVEV (CDR2) are obtained from the germline V gene (reference sequence). V loses 5 bases of germline sequence and J loses 3 bases, and the interval between the two ends is 17 bases. This sample's time point label indicates: cycle 1 day 1 (C1D1), immediately before nivolumab initiation. Every trial patient had relapsed after autologous stem cell transplantation, and cohorts A, B and C differed in prior brentuximab vedotin exposure. The trial cohort comprised fewer than 65 patients with relapsed/refractory classical Hodgkin lymphoma whose best overall responses were complete response, partial response or progressive disease. Single-agent nivolumab was administered to trial patients in the multi-cohort phase II CheckMate 205 trial. An independent review committee assessed best overall response using the 2007 International Working Group response criteria. Trial PBMCs were collected just before the start of nivolumab (C1D1) and during therapy at cycle 2 day 1 and cycle 4 day 1. After peripheral blood was drawn into 8 mL Vacutainer Cell Preparation Tubes, PBMCs were isolated by centrifugation and then cryopreserved.

The Qiagen DNeasy kit was used to extract genomic DNA from unsorted PBMCs and from the negatively selected CD4+ and CD8+ fractions. Amplification of TCR beta CDR3 regions was done by immunoSEQ multiplex PCR with primers that anneal to V and J segments. A synthetic immune receptor repertoire was used to minimize amplification bias, and any remaining bias was removed computationally after sequencing. The original pipeline was this. Repertoire diversity was quantified as the Shannon entropy index using custom Python scripts. Unsorted, CD4+ and CD8+ repertoires were analyzed separately, except in combined analyses where CD4+ and CD8+ sequences were merged in silico. A clone counted as expanded when the clone's frequency after treatment rose at least 2-fold relative to C1D1, and clones undetected at baseline were given a pseudocount of 0.5. Clones with 0 or 1 copy at C1D1 were defined as singleton clones, while clones with 2 or more copies were defined as non-singleton clones. By matching protein sequences in sorted samples from the same patient, clones expanded in unsorted samples were annotated as CD4+, CD8+ or unknown. Diversity changes from C1D1 to C4D1 were tested in paired samples using Wilcoxon tests. TCRdb mirrors the immuneACCESS table, restricted to in-frame sequences. Some clones are absent from its copies; in checked studies, under half trace to an unresolved V gene, and the reason for the others is unknown. D and trimming were read from the DNA, whereas the V and J calls and clone size are those reported in that table. The table for this sample lists under 100,000 clones; around four fifths of them were counted only once. The ten largest clonotypes hold 10% to 15% of the sample.

The chain is encoded by TRBV27 joined to TRBJ2-1; perhaps TRBD1 is the D gene, with 7 bases matching. This TCR was recovered from a human donor with classical Hodgkin lymphoma. The source material was peripheral blood mononuclear cells (PBMCs), sampled at baseline. The DNA sequence is TGTGCCAGCAGTGTGGAGGGACAGTACCGCTACAATGAGCAGTTCTTC. The encoded protein is CASSVEGQYRYNEQFF.